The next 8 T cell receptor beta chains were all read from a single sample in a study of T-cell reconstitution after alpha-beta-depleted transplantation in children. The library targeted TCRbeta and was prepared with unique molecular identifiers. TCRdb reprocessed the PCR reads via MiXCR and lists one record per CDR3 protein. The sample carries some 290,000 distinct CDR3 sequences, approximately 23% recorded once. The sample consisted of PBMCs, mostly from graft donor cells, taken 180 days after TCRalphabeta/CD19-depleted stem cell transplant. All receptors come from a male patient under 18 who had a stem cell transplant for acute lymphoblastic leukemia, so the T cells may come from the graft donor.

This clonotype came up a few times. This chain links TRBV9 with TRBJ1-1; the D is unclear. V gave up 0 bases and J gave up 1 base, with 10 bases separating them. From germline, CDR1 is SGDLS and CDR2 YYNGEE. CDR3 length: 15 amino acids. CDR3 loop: CASSVAGFENTEAFF. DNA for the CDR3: TGTGCCAGCAGCGTAGCGGGTTTTGAGAACACTGAAGCTTTCTTT.

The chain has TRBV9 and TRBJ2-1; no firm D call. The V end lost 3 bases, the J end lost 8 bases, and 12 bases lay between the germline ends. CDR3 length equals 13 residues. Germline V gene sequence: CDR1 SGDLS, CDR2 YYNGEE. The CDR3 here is CASSGGWADEQFF. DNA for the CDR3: TGTGCCAGCAGCGGGGGTTGGGCCGATGAGCAGTTCTTC.

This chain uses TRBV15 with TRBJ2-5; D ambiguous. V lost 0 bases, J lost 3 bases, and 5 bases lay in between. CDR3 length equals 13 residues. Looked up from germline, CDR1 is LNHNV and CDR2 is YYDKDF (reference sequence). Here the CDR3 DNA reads TGTGCCACCAGCAGAGATTGGGAAGAGACCCAGTACTTC. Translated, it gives CATSRDWEETQYF.

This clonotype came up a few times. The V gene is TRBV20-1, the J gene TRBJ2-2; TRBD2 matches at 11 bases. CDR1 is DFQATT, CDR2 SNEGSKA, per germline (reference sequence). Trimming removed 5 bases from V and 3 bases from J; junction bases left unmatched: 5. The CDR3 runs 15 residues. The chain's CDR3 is CSASGTSGYTGELFF. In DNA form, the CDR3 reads TGCAGTGCTTCCGGGACTAGCGGTTACACCGGGGAGCTGTTTTTT.

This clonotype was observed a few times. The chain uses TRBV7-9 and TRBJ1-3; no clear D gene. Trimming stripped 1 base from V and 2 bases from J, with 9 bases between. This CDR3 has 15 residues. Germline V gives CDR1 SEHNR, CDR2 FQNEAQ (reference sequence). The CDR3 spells CASSLGHGTGNTIYF. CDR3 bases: TGTGCCAGCAGCTTAGGCCACGGGACTGGAAACACCATATATTTT.

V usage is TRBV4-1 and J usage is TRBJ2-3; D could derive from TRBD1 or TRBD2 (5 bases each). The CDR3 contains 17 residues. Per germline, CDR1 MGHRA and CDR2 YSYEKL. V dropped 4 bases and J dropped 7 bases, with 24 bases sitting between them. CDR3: CASSPRPYRDEYHTQYF. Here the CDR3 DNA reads TGCGCCAGCAGCCCCCGGCCTTACCGGGACGAGTACCATACGCAGTATTTT.

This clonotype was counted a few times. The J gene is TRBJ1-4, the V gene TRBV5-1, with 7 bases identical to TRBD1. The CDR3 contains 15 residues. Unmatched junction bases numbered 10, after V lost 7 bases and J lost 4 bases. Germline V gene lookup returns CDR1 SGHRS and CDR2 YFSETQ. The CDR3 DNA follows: TGCGCCAGCCGCGACGGGGGACAGATTAATGAAAAACTGTTTTTT. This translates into CASRDGGQINEKLFF.

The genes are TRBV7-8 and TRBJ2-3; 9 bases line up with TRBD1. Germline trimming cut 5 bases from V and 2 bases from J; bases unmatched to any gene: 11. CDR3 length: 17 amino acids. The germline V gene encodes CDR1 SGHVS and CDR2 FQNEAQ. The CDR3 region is CASSRWDRVPPTDTQYF. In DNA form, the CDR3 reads TGTGCCAGCAGCCGATGGGACAGGGTGCCTCCCACAGATACGCAGTATTTT.